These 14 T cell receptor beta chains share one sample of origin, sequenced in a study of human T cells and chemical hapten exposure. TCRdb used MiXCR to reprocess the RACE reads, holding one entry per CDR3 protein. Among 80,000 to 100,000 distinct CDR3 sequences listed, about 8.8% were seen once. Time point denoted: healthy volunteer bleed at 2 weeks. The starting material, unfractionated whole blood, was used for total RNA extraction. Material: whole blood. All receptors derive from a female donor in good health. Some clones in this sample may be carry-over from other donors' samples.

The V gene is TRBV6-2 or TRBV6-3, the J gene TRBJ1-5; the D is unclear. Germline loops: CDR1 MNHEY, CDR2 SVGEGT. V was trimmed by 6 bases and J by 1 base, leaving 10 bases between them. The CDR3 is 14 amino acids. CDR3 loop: CASSRGASNQPQHF. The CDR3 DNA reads TGTGCCAGCAGCCGGGGTGCGAGCAATCAGCCCCAGCATTTT.

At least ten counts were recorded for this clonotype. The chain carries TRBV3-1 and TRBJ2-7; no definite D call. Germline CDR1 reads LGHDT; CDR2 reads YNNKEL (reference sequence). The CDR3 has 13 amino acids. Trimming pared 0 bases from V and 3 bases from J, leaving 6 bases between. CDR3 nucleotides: TGTGCCAGCAGCCAAGATACGAGCTACGAGCAGTACTTC. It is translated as CASSQDTSYEQYF.

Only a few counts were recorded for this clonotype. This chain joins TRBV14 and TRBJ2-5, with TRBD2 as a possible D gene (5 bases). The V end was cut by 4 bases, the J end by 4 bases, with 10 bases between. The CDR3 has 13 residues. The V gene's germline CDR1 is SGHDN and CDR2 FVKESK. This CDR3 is CASSPSGRETQYF. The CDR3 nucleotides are TGTGCCAGCAGCCCATCGGGGAGAGAGACCCAGTACTTC.

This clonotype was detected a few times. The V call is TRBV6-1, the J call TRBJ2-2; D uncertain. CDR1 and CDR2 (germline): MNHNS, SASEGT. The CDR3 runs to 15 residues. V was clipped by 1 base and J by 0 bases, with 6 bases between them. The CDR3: CASSEVTANTGELFF. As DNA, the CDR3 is TGTGCCAGCAGTGAAGTGACCGCGAACACCGGGGAGCTGTTTTTT.

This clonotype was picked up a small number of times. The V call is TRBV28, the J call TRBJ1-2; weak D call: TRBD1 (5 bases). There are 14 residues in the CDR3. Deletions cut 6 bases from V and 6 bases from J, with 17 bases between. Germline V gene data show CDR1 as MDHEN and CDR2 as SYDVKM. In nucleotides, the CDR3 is TGTGCCAGCAGCCTTCGTGGGGGGAATCATGGCTACACCTTC. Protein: CASSLRGGNHGYTF.

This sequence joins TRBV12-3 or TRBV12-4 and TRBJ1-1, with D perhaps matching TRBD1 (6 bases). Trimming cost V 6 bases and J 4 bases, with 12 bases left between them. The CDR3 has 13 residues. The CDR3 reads CASRPEGGTEAFF. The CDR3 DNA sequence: TGTGCCAGCAGGCCGGAGGGGGGCACTGAAGCTTTCTTT.

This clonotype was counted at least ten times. CDR3 region: CASTSSGTVISSYNEQFF. CDR3 in DNA: TGTGCCAGCACCAGTAGTGGGACAGTTATTAGCTCCTACAATGAGCAGTTCTTC. This sequence joins TRBV6-1 and TRBJ2-1, with TRBD1 matching 7 bases. CDR3 size: 18 residues. Germline-derived CDR1 and CDR2 are MNHNS and SASEGT. With V trimmed by 7 bases and J by 0 bases, 15 bases remained unmatched.

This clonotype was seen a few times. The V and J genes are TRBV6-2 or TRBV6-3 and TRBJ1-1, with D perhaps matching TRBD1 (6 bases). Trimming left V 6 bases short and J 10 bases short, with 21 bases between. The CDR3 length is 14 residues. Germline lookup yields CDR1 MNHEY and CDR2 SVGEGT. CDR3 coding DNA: TGTGCCAGCAGCCCTATGAGGGGGGCGCCCGCAGCTTTCTTT. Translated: CASSPMRGAPAAFF.

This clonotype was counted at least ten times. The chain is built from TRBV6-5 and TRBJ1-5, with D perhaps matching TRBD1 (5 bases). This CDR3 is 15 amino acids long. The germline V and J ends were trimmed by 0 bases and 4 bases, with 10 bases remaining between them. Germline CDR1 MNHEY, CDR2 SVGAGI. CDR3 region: CASSYSGVGNQPQHF. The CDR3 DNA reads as TGTGCCAGCAGTTACTCGGGGGTTGGGAATCAGCCCCAGCATTTT.

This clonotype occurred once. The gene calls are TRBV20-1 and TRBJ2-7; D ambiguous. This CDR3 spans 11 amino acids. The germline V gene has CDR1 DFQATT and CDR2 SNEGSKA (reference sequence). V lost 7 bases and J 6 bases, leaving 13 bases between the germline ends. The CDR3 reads CSVPSSAEQYF. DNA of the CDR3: TGCAGTGTCCCCAGCAGTGCCGAGCAGTACTTC.

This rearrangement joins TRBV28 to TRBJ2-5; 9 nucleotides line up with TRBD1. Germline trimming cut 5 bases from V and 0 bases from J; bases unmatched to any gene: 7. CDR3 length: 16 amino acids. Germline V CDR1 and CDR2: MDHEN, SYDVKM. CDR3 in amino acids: CASSPVDRGDQETQYF. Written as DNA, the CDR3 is TGTGCCAGCAGTCCCGTGGACAGGGGAGACCAAGAGACCCAGTACTTC.

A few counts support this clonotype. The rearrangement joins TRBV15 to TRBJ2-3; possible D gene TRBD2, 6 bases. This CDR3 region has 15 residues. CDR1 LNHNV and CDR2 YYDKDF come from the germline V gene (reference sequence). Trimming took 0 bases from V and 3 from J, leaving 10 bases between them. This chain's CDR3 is CATSREGRGTDTQYF. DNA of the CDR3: TGTGCCACCAGCAGAGAGGGTCGGGGGACAGATACGCAGTATTTT.

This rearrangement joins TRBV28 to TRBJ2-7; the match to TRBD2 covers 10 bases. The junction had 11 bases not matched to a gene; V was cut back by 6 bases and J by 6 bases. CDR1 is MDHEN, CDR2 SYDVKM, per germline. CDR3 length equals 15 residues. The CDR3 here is CASRKGLAGVSEQYF. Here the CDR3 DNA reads TGTGCCAGCAGAAAGGGCCTAGCGGGAGTAAGCGAGCAGTACTTC.

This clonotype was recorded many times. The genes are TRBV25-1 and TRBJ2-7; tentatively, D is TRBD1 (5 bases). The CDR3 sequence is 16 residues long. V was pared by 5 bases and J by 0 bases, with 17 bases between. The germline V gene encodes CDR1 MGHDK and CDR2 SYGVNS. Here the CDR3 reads CASSKPGQWSSYEQYF. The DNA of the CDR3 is TGTGCCAGCAGTAAACCTGGACAATGGAGCTCCTACGAGCAGTACTTC.